The text below deals with one TCR beta chain. The method was immunoSEQ multiplex PCR; TCRdb's version includes in-frame clones alone and lacks a portion of them. Seen here are 50,000 to 75,000 clones, about 85% observed once, and the top ten hold approximately 1.2%. The source of the sample is a study of OX40 agonist ivuxolimab in advanced cancers. The V gene's germline CDR1 is SGHAT and CDR2 FQNNGV. The CDR3 is 13 amino acids. With 3 bases clipped from V and 8 bases from J, the junction kept 6 bases outside the gene matches. J is TRBJ1-2 and V is TRBV11-2; 7 bases are shared with TRBD1. Sequenced here: CD4+ or CD8+ T cells sorted from blood, sampled in a trial of the OX40 agonist ivuxolimab. This receptor was obtained from an adult with an advanced solid tumor such as melanoma, head and neck, liver or kidney cancer. The CDR3, as DNA: TGTGCCAGCAGCTTGGCAGGGGGTGAGGGCTACACCTTC. It yields the protein CASSLAGGEGYTF. The whole variable domain, remainder taken from reference TRBV11-2 and TRBJ1-2, is EAGVAQSPRYKIIEKRQSVAFWCNPISGHATLYWYQQILGQGPKLLIQFQNNGVVDDSQLPKDRFSAERLKGVDSTLKIQPAKLEDSAVYLCASSLAGGEGYTFGSGTRLTVV.